This T cell receptor beta chain is from a study of shared clonotypes between healthy human individuals. For this clone: Its antigen is not known.

Sequencing was performed with immunoSEQ multiplex PCR; in TCRdb, only in-frame clones are kept and a portion is missing. The profile shows approximately 810,000 clones, around 92% of them singletons. Terminally differentiated effector memory CD45RA+ cells were excluded by CCR7 positive selection of CD45RO-negative cells. Findings and limits, study-wide: The diversity represented, both genetic and in exposure history, was limited by few donors.

This clonotype was obtained from a man younger than 40 in good health. The sequenced sample was naive CD8+ T cells sorted from blood.

DNA of the CDR3: TGTGCCAGCAGTACCGACGTGAACAGGGGGCCAACCGGGGAGCTGTTTTTT. Encoded protein: CASSTDVNRGPTGELFF. The V gene is TRBV27, the J gene TRBJ2-2, with 9 bases aligning to TRBD1. J gave up 5 bases and V 5 bases, and 12 bases lay outside the gene matches. The CDR3 is made up of 17 amino acids. Germline values: CDR1 MNHEY, CDR2 SMNVEV (reference sequence).